These 10 T cell receptor beta chains originate from one sample sequenced in a study of T cells in Graves' hyperthyroidism and ophthalmopathy. Researchers amplified the TCR beta CDR3 regions from RNA transcripts. The HTBI set primed first-round TCR CDR3 RT-PCR. TCRdb re-called the multiplex PCR reads through MiXCR, storing one row per CDR3 protein. In the table there are a few hundred thousand distinct CDR3 sequences, 13% of which are singletons. The sample taken for sequencing was blood. Every receptor here comes from a young woman with Graves' hyperthyroidism.

This chain uses TRBV6-1 with TRBJ2-7; D gene uncertain. Germline CDR1 and CDR2: MNHNS and SASEGT. The V end was cut by 3 bases, the J end by 3 bases, with 9 bases between. The CDR3 loop spans 13 amino acids. In DNA form, the CDR3 reads TGTGCCAGCAGTGAGACATACCTCTACGAGCAGTACTTC. Translated, it gives CASSETYLYEQYF.

This clonotype has at least ten counts. The chain has TRBV7-6 and TRBJ1-1; 8 bases map to TRBD1. J lost 8 bases, V lost 5 bases, and 22 bases had no gene match. Germline loops: CDR1 SGHVS, CDR2 FNYEAQ. The CDR3 is made up of 18 amino acids. CDR3 in amino acids: CASSPIPWATKNRGEAFF. The CDR3 DNA follows: TGTGCCAGCAGCCCTATCCCATGGGCTACGAAGAACAGGGGGGAAGCTTTCTTT.

This clonotype was detected many times. V is TRBV12-3 or TRBV12-4 and J is TRBJ2-1; 10 bases fit TRBD2. With 5 bases clipped from V and 4 bases from J, the junction kept 8 bases outside the gene matches. This CDR3 is 16 amino acids long. The CDR3 spells CASSTYSGGAYNEQFF. For the CDR3, the DNA is TGTGCCAGCAGTACCTACAGCGGGGGGGCATACAATGAGCAGTTCTTC.

Note on this clonotype: A much larger clone lies one base from this, so it may be a read error. V gene TRBV18 combines with J gene TRBJ2-5; the match to TRBD2 covers 7 bases. This CDR3 is built from 15 residues. Germline assignment: CDR1 KGHSH and CDR2 LQKENI. With V trimmed by 6 bases and J by 2 bases, 9 bases remained unmatched. In DNA, the CDR3 is TGTGCCAGCTCTCAGGGAGGGGCTTTTCAAGAGACCCAGTACTTC. Translated: CASSQGGAFQETQYF.

This clonotype was counted ten times or more. This chain uses TRBV2 with TRBJ2-7; 7 bases are a match to TRBD1. CDR3 length: 15 amino acids. Germline V gene sequence: CDR1 SNHLY, CDR2 FYNNEI. V shed 5 bases and J 5 bases; nucleotides not matched to a gene: 12. CDR3 sequence: CASSRTRDSDNEQYF. The DNA of the CDR3 is TGTGCCAGCAGTCGCACCCGGGACAGCGATAACGAGCAGTACTTC.

The rearrangement joins TRBV19 to TRBJ2-4; 8 positions agree with TRBD1. Germline CDR1 LNHDA, CDR2 SQIVND (reference sequence). Trimming took 10 bases from V and 8 from J; bases not matched to a gene: 19. The CDR3 length is 16 residues. The CDR3 spells CATKDRAWNAVDIQYF. The CDR3 DNA follows: TGTGCCACTAAGGACAGGGCGTGGAACGCTGTGGACATTCAGTACTTC.

CDR3 sequence reads: CASSNLGNRYGYTF. The CDR3 nucleotides are TGCGCCAGCAGCAACCTCGGGAACAGATATGGCTACACCTTC. The rearrangement links TRBV5-1 to TRBJ1-2; no reliable D call. The germline CDR1 and CDR2 sequences are SGHRS and YFSETQ. CDR3 size: 14 residues. V lost 4 bases, J lost 5 bases, and 15 bases lay in between.

This chain joins TRBV9 and TRBJ2-5, with 8 nucleotides matching TRBD2. The ends lost 2 bases at V and 1 base at J; junction bases unmatched: 7. The CDR3 runs to 16 residues. Germline V gene sequence: CDR1 SGDLS, CDR2 YYNGEE. The CDR3 loop reads CASSVEGSGTQETQYF. CDR3 nucleotide sequence: TGTGCCAGCAGCGTGGAAGGTAGCGGGACCCAAGAGACCCAGTACTTC.

This clonotype was picked up many times. This rearrangement joins TRBV12-3 or TRBV12-4 to TRBJ1-2, with a weak D call TRBD1 (5 bases). This CDR3 is 16 amino acids long. The germline V and J ends were trimmed by 4 bases and 2 bases, with 17 bases remaining between them. The CDR3 sequence is CASSSVGQRVNYGYTF. Written as DNA, the CDR3 is TGTGCCAGCAGTTCCGTGGGGCAGAGAGTAAACTATGGCTACACCTTC.

The rearrangement uses TRBV20-1 and TRBJ2-6; no reliable D call. Germline CDR1 reads DFQATT; CDR2 reads SNEGSKA (reference sequence). Trimming cost V 6 bases and J 1 base, with 4 bases left between them. The CDR3 totals 12 residues. The CDR3 protein is CSAPSGANVLTF. The CDR3 coding sequence is TGCAGTGCCCCATCTGGGGCCAACGTCCTGACTTTC.